This T cell receptor (beta chain) was sequenced during a study of shared clonotypes between healthy human individuals. As regards this clone: The antigen is undetermined.

The study, taken as a whole, reports: Naive CD4 clonotypes overlapped across a handful of donors at around 4.8%.

The germline V and J ends were trimmed by 4 bases and 1 base, with 10 bases remaining between them. CDR3 size: 14 residues. Per germline, CDR1 SGHTS and CDR2 YDEGEE. The table came from immunoSEQ multiplex PCR; TCRdb's copy has only in-frame clones and leaves some out. Here the sample spans about 340,000 clones, around four fifths being singletons. V gene TRBV5-8 combines with J gene TRBJ2-3; D possibly matches TRBD1 or TRBD2 (5 bases each). The receptor was isolated from a man aged 30-40 years in good health. Sample: memory CD4+ T cells sorted from blood. Subset of the sample: CD45RA-negative fraction. The CDR3, as DNA: TGTGCCAGCAGCCTTGGGACCCGCACAGATACGCAGTATTTT. Its translation: CASSLGTRTDTQYF.